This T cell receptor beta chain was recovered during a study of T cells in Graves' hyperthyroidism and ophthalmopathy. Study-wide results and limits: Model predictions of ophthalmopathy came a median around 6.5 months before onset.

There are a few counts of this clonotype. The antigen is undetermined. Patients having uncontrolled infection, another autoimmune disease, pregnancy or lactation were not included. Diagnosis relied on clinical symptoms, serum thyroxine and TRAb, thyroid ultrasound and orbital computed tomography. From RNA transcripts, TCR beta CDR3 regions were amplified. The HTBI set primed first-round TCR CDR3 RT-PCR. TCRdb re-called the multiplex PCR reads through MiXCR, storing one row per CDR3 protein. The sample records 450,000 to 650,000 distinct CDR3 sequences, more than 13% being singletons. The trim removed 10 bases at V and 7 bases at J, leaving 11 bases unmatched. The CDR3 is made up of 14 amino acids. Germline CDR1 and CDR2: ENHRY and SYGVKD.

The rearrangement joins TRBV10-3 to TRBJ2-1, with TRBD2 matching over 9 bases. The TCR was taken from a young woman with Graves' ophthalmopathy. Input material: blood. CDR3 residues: CATAETSGLNEQFF. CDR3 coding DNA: TGTGCCACCGCCGAGACTAGCGGTCTTAATGAGCAGTTCTTC.